The rows below give T cell receptor beta chains drawn from one sample of a study of blood T cell repertoires in COVID-19. The protocol was immunoSEQ multiplex PCR, while the TCRdb copy is restricted to in-frame clones and leaves out a portion. The table has 120,000 or so clones, roughly 90% seen once. The sequenced sample was peripheral blood. The receptors come from a man between 50 and 59 years old with active COVID-19. Each CDR3 is given with its conserved first and last residue. The D gene is left open where the match is weak. Size tells how often a clone was seen (once, few, many) or the class of an expanded clone, and some rows leave it out.

d_call j_call clone_size v_call cdr3_nt cdr3_aa
. TRBJ2-2 . TRBV7-2 TGTGCCAGCACTCCCAGGGGCGGGGAGCTGTTTTTT CASTPRGGELFF
TRBD1 TRBJ1-2 . TRBV2 TGTGCCAGCAGCTCGACTACAGGGGGCTACTATGGCTACACCTTC CASSSTTGGYYGYTF
TRBD2 TRBJ2-3 . TRBV5-1 TGCGCCAGCAGCTTGAGCAGCGGGGGCGAAATAGATACGCAGTATTTT CASSLSSGGEIDTQYF
TRBD2 TRBJ2-1 . TRBV5-8 TGTGCCAGCAGCTTGGCGGGGCGGGAGGGCAACTCCTACAATGAGCAGTTCTTC CASSLAGREGNSYNEQFF
. TRBJ2-4 . TRBV5-1 TGCGCCAGCAGCCCAGGGGACGGGATAGCCAAAAACATTCAGTACTTC CASSPGDGIAKNIQYF
. TRBJ1-2 . TRBV6-5 TGTGCCATCTCATCGGGCACAGGATTTGGCTATGGCTACACCTTC CAISSGTGFGYGYTF
. TRBJ2-3 . TRBV5-1 TGCGCCAGCAGCGTAAGGGGACTTTCTAGCACAGATACGCAGTATTTT CASSVRGLSSTDTQYF
TRBD1 TRBJ1-3 once TRBV19 TGTGCCACCGCGATCCGACAGGGGGTGTTCTCTGGAAACACCATATATTTT CATAIRQGVFSGNTIYF
TRBD2 TRBJ2-2 . TRBV3-1/TRBV3-2 TGTGCCAGCAGATCAGCGGGGGGGAAGAACACCGGGGAGCTGTTTTTT CASRSAGGKNTGELFF
TRBD1 TRBJ2-2 . TRBV24-1 TGTGCCACCAGCGCAGCCACGGGACAGGGAGTCACCGGGGAGCTGTTTTTT CATSAATGQGVTGELFF
TRBD1 TRBJ2-5 . TRBV5-1 TGCGCCAGCAGCCCGGGACAGCCTCAAGAGACCCAGTACTTC CASSPGQPQETQYF
. TRBJ2-5 . TRBV6-5 TGTGCCAGCACGGTCGACCCCACGGGGGAGACCCAGTACTTC CASTVDPTGETQYF
. TRBJ1-5 . TRBV12-3/TRBV12-4 TGTGCCAGCAGTTTTGGCCTGAATCAGCCCCAGCATTTT CASSFGLNQPQHF
. TRBJ1-6 . TRBV6-1 TGTGCCAGCAGTGAAGCTGGGAGGAATTCACCCCTCCACTTT CASSEAGRNSPLHF
. TRBJ2-3 . TRBV19 TGTGCCAGTAGTATTTCGGCGGGGGCCCCCTCCCGCACAGATACGCAGTATTTT CASSISAGAPSRTDTQYF
. TRBJ1-6 . TRBV10-2 TGCGCCAGCAGTCAACGACCGAGGGAATCACCCCTCCACTTT CASSQRPRESPLHF
. TRBJ1-1 . TRBV27 TGTGCCAGCAGTGCCCTGGCGAACACTGAAGCTTTCTTT CASSALANTEAFF
TRBD1 TRBJ1-2 . TRBV6-5 TGTGCCAGCAAAGCAGGGGGGAACTATGGCTACACCTTC CASKAGGNYGYTF
TRBD2 TRBJ2-5 . TRBV5-5 TGTGCCAGCAGCTTAGGGACTAGCGTTGGAGAGACCCAGTACTTC CASSLGTSVGETQYF
TRBD2 TRBJ2-3 . TRBV9 TGTGCCAGCACGACTAGCGGGGGGGCCATGGATACGCAGTATTTT CASTTSGGAMDTQYF